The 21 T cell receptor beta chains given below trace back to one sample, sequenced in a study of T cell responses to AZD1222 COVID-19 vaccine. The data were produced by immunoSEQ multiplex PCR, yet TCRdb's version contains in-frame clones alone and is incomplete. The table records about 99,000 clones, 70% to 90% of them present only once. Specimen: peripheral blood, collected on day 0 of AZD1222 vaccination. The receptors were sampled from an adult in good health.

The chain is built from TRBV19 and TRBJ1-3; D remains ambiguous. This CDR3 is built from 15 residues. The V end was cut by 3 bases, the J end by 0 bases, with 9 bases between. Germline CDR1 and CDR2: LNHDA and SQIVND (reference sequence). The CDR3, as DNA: TGTGCCAGTAGTATCTCACCGTCCTCTGGAAACACCATATATTTT. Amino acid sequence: CASSISPSSGNTIYF.

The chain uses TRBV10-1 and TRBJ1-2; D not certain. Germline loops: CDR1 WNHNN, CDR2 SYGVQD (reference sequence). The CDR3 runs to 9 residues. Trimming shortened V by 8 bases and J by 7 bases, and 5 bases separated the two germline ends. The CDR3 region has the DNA TGCGCCAGCGGGTGTGGCTACACCTTC. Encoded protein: CASGCGYTF.

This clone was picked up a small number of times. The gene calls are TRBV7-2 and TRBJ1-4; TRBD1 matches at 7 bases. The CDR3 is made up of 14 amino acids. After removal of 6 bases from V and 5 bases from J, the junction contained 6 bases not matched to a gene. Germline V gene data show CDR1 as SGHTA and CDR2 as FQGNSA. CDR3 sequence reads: CASRTDRRNEKLFF. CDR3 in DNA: TGTGCCAGCAGAACGGACAGGAGAAATGAAAAACTGTTTTTT.

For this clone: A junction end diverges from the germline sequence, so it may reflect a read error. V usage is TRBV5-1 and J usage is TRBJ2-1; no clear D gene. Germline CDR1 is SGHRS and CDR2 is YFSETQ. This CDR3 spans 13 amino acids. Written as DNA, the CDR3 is TGTGCCAGCAGCTTTGTGGTGGACAATGAGCAGTTCTTC. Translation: CASSFVVDNEQFF.

CDR3 bases: TGTGCCAGCAGCGCCGACAGGGAGGCTTCTGAAGCTTTCTTT. Amino acids: CASSADREASEAFF. The V and J genes are TRBV11-2 and TRBJ1-1, with 7 bases identical to TRBD1. V shed 5 bases, J shed 6 bases, and the junction held 9 bases outside the gene matches. The CDR3 covers 14 residues. Germline V gene data show CDR1 as SGHAT and CDR2 as FQNNGV.

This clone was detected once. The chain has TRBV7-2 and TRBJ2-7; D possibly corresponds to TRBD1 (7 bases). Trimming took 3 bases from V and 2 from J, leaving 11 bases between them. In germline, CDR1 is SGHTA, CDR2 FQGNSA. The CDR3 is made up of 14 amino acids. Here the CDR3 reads CASSFGRGAYEQYF. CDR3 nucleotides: TGTGCCAGCAGCTTTGGCAGGGGGGCCTACGAGCAGTACTTC.

The CDR3 is CASSSGLEAVKTQYF. CDR3 sequence (DNA): TGTGCCAGCAGCTCCGGACTAGAGGCAGTAAAGACCCAGTACTTC. The chain employs TRBV6-5 and TRBJ2-5, with 7 bases that match TRBD2. The germline V gene encodes CDR1 MNHEY and CDR2 SVGAGI. The CDR3 length is 15 residues. The ends lost 6 bases at V and 6 bases at J; junction bases unmatched: 13.

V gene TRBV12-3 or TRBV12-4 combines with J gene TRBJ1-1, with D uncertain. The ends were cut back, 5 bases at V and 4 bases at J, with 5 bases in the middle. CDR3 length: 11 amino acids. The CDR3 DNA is TGTGCCAGCAGTCGGGGCACTGAAGCTTTCTTT. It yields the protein CASSRGTEAFF.

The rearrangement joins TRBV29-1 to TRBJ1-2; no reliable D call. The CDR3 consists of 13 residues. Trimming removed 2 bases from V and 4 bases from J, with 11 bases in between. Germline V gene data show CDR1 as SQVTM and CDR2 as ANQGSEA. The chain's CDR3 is CSVEQVEPYGYTF. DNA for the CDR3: TGCAGCGTTGAACAGGTTGAGCCCTATGGCTACACCTTC.

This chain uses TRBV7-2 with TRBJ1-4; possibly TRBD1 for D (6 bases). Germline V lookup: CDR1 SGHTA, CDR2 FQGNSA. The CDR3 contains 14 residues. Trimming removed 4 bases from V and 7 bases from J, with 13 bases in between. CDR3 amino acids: CASSYRVGGEKLFF. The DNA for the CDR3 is TGTGCCAGCAGCTACAGGGTTGGAGGTGAAAAACTGTTTTTT.

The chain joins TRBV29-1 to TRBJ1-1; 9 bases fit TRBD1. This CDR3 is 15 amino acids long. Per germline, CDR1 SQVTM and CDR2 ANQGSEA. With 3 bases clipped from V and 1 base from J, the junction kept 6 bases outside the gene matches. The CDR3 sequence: CSVERDRATNTEAFF. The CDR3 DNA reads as TGCAGCGTTGAGCGGGACAGGGCCACGAACACTGAAGCTTTCTTT.

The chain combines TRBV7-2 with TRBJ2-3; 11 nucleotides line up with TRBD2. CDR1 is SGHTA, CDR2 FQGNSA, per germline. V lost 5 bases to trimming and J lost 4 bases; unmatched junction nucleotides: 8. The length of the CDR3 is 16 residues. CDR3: CASSLHSGGASDTQYF. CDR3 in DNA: TGTGCCAGCAGCCTACATAGCGGGGGGGCTTCAGATACGCAGTATTTT. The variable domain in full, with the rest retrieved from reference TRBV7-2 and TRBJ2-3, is GAGVSQSPSNKVTEKGKDVELRCDPISGHTALYWYRQSLGQGLEFLIYFQGNSAPDKSGLPSDRFSAERTGGSVSTLTIQRTQQEDSAVYLCASSLHSGGASDTQYFGPGTRLTVL.

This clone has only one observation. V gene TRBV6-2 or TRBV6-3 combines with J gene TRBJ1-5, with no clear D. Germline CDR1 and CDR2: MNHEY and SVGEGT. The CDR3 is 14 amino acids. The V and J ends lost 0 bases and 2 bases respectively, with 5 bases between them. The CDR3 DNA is TGTGCCAGCAGTTACTCGCCGGGCAATCAGCCCCAGCATTTT. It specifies CASSYSPGNQPQHF.

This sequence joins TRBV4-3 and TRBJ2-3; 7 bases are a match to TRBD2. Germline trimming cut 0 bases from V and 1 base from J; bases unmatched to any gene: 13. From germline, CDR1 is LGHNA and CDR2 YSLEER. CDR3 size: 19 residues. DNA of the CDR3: TGCGCCAGCAGCCAAGATCCCGTGGGGGGGACCCCCGGCACAGATACGCAGTATTTT. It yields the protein CASSQDPVGGTPGTDTQYF.

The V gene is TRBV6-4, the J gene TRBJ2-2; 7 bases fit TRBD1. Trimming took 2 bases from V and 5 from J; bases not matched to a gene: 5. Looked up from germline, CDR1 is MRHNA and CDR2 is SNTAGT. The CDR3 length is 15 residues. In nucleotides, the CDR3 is TGTGCCAGCAGTGACCCGGCAGGGGGTACCGGGGAGCTGTTTTTT. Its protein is CASSDPAGGTGELFF.

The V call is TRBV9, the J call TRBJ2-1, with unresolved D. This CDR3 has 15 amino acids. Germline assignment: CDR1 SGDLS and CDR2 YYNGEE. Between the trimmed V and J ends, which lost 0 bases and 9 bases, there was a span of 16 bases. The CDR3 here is CASSVDVIGVAEQFF. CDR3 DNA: TGTGCCAGCAGCGTAGACGTCATTGGGGTCGCTGAGCAGTTCTTC.

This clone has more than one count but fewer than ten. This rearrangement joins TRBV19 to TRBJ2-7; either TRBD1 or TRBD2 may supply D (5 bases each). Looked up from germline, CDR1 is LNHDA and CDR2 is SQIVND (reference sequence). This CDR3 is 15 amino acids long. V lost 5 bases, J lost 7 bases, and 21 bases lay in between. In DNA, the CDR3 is TGTGCCAGTAGTGCAGAGGGGAGACCTCTCCTAGAGCAGTACTTC. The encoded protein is CASSAEGRPLLEQYF.

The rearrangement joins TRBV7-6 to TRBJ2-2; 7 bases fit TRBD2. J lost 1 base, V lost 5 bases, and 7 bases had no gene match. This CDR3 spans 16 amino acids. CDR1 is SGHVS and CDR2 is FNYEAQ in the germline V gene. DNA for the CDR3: TGTGCCAGCAGCCCCCGGGGCGGGGGGAACACCGGGGAGCTGTTTTTT. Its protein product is CASSPRGGGNTGELFF.

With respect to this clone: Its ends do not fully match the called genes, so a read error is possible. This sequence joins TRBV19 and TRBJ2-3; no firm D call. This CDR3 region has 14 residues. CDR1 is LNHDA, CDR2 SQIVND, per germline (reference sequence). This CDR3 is CASSDRLRTDTQYF. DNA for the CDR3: TGTGCCAGTAGTGACCGACTTCGCACGGATACGCAGTATTTT.

The CDR3 DNA is TGTGCCAGCAGATCAGGGGCGGGCTACACCTTC. It specifies CASRSGAGYTF. The chain is built from TRBV6-5 and TRBJ1-2, with a weak D call TRBD1 (6 bases). Germline lookup yields CDR1 MNHEY and CDR2 SVGAGI. The V and J ends lost 6 bases and 8 bases respectively, with 10 bases between them. CDR3 size: 11 residues.

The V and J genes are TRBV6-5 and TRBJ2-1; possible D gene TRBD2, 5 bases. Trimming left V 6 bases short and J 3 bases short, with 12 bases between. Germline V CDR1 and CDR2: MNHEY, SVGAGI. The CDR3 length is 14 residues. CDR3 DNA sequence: TGTGCCAGCAGCCTACCCGGGGACTACAATGAGCAGTTCTTC. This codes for CASSLPGDYNEQFF.